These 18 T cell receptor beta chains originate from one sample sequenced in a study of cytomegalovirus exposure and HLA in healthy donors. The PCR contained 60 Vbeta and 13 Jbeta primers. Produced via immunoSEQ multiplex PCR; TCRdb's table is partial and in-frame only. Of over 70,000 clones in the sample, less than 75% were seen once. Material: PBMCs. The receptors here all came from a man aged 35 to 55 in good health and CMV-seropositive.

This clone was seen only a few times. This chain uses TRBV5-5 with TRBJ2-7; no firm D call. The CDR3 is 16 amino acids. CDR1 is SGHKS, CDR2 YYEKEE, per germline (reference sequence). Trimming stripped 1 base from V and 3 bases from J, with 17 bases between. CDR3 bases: TGTGCCAGCAGCTTGCATGCGCGTCAAGCTAACTACGAGCAGTACTTC. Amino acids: CASSLHARQANYEQYF.

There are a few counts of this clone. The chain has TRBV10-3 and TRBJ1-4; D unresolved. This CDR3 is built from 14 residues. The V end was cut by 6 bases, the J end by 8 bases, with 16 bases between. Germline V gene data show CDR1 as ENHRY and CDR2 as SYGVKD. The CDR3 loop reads CAISPEGTREKLFF. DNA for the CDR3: TGTGCCATCAGCCCGGAGGGTACTCGCGAAAAACTGTTTTTT.

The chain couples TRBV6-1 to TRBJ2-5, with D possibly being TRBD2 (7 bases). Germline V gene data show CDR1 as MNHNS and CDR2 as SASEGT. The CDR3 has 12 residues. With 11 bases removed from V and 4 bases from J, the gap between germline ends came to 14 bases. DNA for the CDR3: TGTGCCTCGAGGGAGGGGGGAGAGACCCAGTACTTC. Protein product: CASREGGETQYF.

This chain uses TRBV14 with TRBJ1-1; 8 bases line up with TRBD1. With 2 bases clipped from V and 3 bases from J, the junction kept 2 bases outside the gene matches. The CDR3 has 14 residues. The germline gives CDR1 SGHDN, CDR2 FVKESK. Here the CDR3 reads CASSQQGADTEAFF. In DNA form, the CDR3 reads TGTGCCAGCAGCCAACAGGGGGCGGACACTGAAGCTTTCTTT.

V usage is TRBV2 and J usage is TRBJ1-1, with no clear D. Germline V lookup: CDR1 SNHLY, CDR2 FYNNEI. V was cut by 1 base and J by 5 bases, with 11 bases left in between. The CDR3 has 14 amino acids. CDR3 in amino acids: CASSEVGFGTEAFF. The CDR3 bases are TGTGCCAGCAGTGAAGTTGGGTTCGGGACTGAAGCTTTCTTT.

The CDR3 DNA sequence: TGTGCCTGGAGTAGGAGCGGGGGCTCCTATAATTCACCCCTCCACTTT. Encoded protein: CAWSRSGGSYNSPLHF. V is TRBV30 and J is TRBJ1-6; the D gene is possibly TRBD1 (5 bases). CDR3 length: 16 amino acids. Germline V lookup: CDR1 GTSNPN, CDR2 SVGIG (reference sequence). V dropped 2 bases and J dropped 0 bases, with 11 bases sitting between them.

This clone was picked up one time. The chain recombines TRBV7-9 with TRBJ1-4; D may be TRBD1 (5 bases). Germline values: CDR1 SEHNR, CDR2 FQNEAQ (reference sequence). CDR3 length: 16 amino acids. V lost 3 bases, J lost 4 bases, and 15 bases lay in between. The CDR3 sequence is CASSFVGGLDNEKLFF. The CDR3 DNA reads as TGTGCCAGCAGCTTCGTGGGGGGACTAGATAATGAAAAACTGTTTTTT.

The CDR3 DNA reads TGTGCCAGCAGCGGGACAGGGAAAGATACGCAGTATTTT. This sequence encodes CASSGTGKDTQYF. The chain links TRBV5-6 to TRBJ2-3; 9 positions match TRBD1. The CDR3 loop spans 13 amino acids. V was clipped by 4 bases and J by 5 bases; unmatched bases: 2. Germline CDR1 is SGHDT and CDR2 is YYEEEE. The full variable domain, rest sourced from reference TRBV5-6 and TRBJ2-3, is DAGVTQSPTHLIKTRGQQVTLRCSPKSGHDTVSWYQQALGQGPQFIFQYYEEEERQRGNFPDRFSGHQFPNYSSELNVNALLLGDSALYLCASSGTGKDTQYFGPGTRLTVL.

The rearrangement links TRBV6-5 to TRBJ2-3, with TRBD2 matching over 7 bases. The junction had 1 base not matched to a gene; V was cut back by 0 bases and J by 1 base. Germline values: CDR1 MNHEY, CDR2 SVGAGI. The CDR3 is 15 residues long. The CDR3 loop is CASSYSGRGTDTQYF. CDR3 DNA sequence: TGTGCCAGCAGTTACTCGGGGAGGGGCACAGATACGCAGTATTTT.

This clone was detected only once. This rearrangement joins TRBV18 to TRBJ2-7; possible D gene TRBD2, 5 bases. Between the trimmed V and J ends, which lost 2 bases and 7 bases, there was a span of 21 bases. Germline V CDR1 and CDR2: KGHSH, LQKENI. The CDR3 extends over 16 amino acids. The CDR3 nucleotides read TGTGCCAGCTCACCAAATGGACGGAGGCCTGCTGAAGAGCAGTACTTC. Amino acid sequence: CASSPNGRRPAEEQYF.

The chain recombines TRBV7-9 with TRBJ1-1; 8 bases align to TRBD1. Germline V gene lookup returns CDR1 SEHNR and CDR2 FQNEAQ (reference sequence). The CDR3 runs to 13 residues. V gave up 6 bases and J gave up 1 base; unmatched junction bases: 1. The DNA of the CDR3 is TGTGCCAGCAGTACAGGGGGGAACACTGAAGCTTTCTTT. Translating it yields CASSTGGNTEAFF.

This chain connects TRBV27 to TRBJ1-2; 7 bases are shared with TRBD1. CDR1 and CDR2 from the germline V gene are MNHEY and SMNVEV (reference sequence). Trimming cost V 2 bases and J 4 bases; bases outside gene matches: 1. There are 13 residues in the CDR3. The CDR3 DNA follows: TGTGCCAGCAGTTTACAGGGGGGCTATGGCTACACCTTC. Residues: CASSLQGGYGYTF.

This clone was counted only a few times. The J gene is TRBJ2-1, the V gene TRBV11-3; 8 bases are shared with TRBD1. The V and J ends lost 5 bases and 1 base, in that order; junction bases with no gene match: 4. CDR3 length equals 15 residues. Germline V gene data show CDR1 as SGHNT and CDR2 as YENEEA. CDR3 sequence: CASSPRQGSYNEQFF. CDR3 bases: TGTGCCAGCAGCCCCAGACAGGGGTCCTACAATGAGCAGTTCTTC.

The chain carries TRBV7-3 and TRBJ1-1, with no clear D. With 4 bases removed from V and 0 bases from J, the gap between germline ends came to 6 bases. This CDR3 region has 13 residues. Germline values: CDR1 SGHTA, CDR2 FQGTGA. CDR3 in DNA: TGTGCCAGCAGCTCCCACATGAACACTGAAGCTTTCTTT. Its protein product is CASSSHMNTEAFF.

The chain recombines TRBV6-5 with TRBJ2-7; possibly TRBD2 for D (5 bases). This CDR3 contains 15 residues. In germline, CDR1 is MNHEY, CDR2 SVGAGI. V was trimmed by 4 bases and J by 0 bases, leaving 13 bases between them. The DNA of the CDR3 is TGTGCCAGCAGTTTCTATAGCGCGAGCTCCTACGAGCAGTACTTC. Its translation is CASSFYSASSYEQYF.

CDR3 protein: CASSEGDRAGEKLFF. Written as DNA, the CDR3 is TGTGCCAGCAGTGAGGGGGACAGGGCAGGGGAAAAACTGTTTTTT. The V and J genes are TRBV2 and TRBJ1-4, with 9 bases aligning to TRBD1. Looked up from germline, CDR1 is SNHLY and CDR2 is FYNNEI. Trimming cost V 3 bases and J 8 bases; bases outside gene matches: 7. This CDR3 is 15 amino acids long.

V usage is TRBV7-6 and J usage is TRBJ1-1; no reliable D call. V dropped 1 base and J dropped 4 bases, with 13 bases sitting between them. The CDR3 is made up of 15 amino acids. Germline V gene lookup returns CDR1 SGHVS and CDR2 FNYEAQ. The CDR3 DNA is TGTGCCAGCAGCTTAGGAGGGAGTTTGGGCACTGAAGCTTTCTTT. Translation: CASSLGGSLGTEAFF.

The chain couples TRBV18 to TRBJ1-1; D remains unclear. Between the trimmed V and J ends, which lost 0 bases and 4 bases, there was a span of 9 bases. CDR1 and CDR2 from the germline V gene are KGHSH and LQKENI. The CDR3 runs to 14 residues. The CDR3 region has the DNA TGTGCCAGCTCACCACCCATTAGCGGCACTGAAGCTTTCTTT. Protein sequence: CASSPPISGTEAFF.